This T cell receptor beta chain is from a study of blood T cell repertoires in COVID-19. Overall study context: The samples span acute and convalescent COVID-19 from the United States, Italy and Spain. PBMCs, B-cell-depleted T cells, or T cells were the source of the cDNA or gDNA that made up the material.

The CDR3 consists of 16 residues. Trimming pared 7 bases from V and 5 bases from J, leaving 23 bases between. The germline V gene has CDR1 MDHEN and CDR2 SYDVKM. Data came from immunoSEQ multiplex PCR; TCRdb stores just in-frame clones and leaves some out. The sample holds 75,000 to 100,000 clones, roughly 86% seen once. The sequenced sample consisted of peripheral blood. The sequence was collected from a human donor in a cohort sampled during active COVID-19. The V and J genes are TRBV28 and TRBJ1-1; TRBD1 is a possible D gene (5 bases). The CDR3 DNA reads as TGTGCCAGCATCCCTCTGGGGAGGGGTTCGGGGACTGAAGCTTTCTTT. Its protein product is CASIPLGRGSGTEAFF.